Reported below is one T cell receptor beta chain. Trimming removed 3 bases at V and 2 bases at J, with 17 bases between. CDR3 size: 18 residues. CDR1 is KGHSH, CDR2 LQKENI, per germline. The sample is drawn from a study of blood T cell repertoires in COVID-19. Generated by immunoSEQ multiplex PCR, the TCRdb table keeps only in-frame clones and is missing some. Of roughly 350,000 clones in the sample, about 93% were seen once. The gene calls are TRBV18 and TRBJ2-6, with a tentative D call TRBD1 (6 bases). The sequencing sample was made of peripheral blood. This TCR came from a woman aged 18-29 years who had recovered from COVID-19. The chain's CDR3 is CASSPQIEQGAGANVLTF. The CDR3 region has the DNA TGTGCCAGCTCACCTCAAATAGAACAGGGCGCTGGGGCCAACGTCCTGACTTTC.